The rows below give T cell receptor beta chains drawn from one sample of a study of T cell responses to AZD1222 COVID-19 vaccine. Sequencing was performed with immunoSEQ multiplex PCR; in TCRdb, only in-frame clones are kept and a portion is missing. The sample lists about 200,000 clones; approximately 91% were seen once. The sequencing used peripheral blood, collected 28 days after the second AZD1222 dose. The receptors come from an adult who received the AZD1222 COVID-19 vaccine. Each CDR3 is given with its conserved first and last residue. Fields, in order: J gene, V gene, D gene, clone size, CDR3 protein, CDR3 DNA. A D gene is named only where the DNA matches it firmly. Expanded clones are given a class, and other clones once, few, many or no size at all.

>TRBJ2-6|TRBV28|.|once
CASSFSLAELYVGGANVLTF
TGTGCCAGCAGTTTCTCTTTAGCGGAGCTGTATGTAGGTGGGGCCAACGTCCTGACTTTC
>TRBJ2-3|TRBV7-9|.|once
CASSFPRAFTDTQYF
TGTGCCAGCAGCTTTCCCCGGGCCTTCACAGATACGCAGTATTTT
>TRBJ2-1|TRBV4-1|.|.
CASSQVPAYNEQFF
TGCGCCAGCAGCCAAGTGCCAGCGTACAATGAGCAGTTCTTC
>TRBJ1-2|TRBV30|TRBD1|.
CAWSPTTGIVPGYTF
TGTGCCTGGAGTCCAACGACAGGGATCGTACCTGGCTACACCTTC
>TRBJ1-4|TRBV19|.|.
CASSIGGTRATNEKLFF
TGTGCCAGTAGTATAGGAGGGACTCGTGCAACTAATGAAAAACTGTTTTTT
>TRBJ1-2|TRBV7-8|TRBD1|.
CASSSQTGTGKSGSGYTF
TGTGCCAGCAGCTCTCAGACCGGGACAGGCAAGTCCGGCTCTGGCTACACCTTC
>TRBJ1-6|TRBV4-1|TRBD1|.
CASSQGDRSSYNSPLHF
TGCGCCAGCAGCCAAGGGGACAGGAGCTCCTATAATTCACCCCTCCACTTT
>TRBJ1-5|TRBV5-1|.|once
CASSFAPNQPQHF
TGCGCCAGCAGCTTTGCACCCAATCAGCCCCAGCATTTT
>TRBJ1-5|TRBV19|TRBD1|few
CASSKGQGREPQHF
TGTGCCAGTAGTAAAGGACAGGGGAGGGAGCCCCAGCATTTT
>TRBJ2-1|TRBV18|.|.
CASSPRHGRNEQFF
TGTGCCAGCTCACCAAGGCACGGACGCAATGAGCAGTTCTTC
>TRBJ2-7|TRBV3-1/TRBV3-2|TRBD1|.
CASSLRTGLVYEQYF
TGTGCCAGCAGCCTTCGGACAGGGTTGGTTTACGAGCAGTACTTC
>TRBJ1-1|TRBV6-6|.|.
CASSPRQMNTEAFF
TGTGCCAGCAGTCCCAGACAGATGAACACTGAAGCTTTCTTT
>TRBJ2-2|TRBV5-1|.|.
CASSLGSSGELFF
TGCGCCAGCAGCTTGGGGTCATCCGGGGAGCTGTTTTTT
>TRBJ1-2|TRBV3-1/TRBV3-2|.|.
CASSRQSGLLLFGYTF
TGTGCCAGCAGCCGTCAATCGGGGCTTCTTTTGTTTGGCTACACCTTC
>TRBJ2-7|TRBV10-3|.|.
CAISRDFESYEQYF
TGTGCCATCAGCCGGGACTTCGAGTCCTACGAGCAGTACTTC
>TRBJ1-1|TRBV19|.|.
CASMGITTTDTEAFF
TGTGCCAGTATGGGTATCACAACCACGGACACTGAAGCTTTCTTT
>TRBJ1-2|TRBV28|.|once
CASSALRAGYTF
TGTGCCAGCAGTGCCCTTAGGGCCGGCTACACCTTC